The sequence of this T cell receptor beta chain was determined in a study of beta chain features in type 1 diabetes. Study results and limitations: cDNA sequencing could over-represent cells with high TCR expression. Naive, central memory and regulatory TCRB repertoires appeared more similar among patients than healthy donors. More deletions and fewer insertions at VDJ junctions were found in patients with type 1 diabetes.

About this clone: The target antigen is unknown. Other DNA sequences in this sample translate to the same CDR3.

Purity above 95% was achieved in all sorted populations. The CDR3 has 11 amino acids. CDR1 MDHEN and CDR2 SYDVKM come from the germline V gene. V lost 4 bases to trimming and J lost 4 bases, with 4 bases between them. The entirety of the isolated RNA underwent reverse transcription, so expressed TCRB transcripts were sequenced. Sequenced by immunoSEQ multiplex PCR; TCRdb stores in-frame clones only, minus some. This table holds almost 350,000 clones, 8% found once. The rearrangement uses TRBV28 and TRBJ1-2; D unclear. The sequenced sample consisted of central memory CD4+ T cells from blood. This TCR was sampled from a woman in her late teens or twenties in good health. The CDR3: CASSSFYGYTF. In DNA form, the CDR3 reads TGTGCCAGCAGTTCTTTCTATGGCTACACCTTC.